Below, 8 T cell receptor beta chains from the same sample are listed, as sequenced in a study of blood T cell repertoires in COVID-19. Repertoires were generated with immunoSEQ multiplex PCR, while TCRdb's copy carries only in-frame clones and drops some. The sample has about 410,000 clones; 80% to 90% are singletons. The sequencing input was peripheral blood. These receptor sequences come from a woman in her twenties or thirties with active or convalescent COVID-19.

This rearrangement joins TRBV7-8 to TRBJ1-2; 10 nucleotides line up with TRBD1. The CDR3 runs to 15 residues. Trimming took 4 bases from V and 8 from J; bases not matched to a gene: 10. Germline V CDR1 and CDR2: SGHVS, FQNEAQ. The CDR3 here is CASSSQPGQGIGYTF. The CDR3 region has the DNA TGTGCCAGCAGCTCACAACCGGGACAGGGGATCGGCTACACCTTC.

The V call is TRBV29-1, the J call TRBJ2-1; D is perhaps TRBD2 (5 bases). V dropped 0 bases and J dropped 8 bases, with 8 bases sitting between them. CDR1 SQVTM and CDR2 ANQGSEA come from the germline V gene. This CDR3 comprises 12 residues. The CDR3 DNA follows: TGCAGCGTTGAAGATCGGAGGTATGAGCAGTTCTTC. It yields the protein CSVEDRRYEQFF.

CDR3 amino acids: CASSDGTSGAYNEQFF. For the CDR3, the DNA is TGTGCCAGCAGTGACGGGACTAGCGGAGCTTACAATGAGCAGTTCTTC. The chain links TRBV6-1 to TRBJ2-1; 11 bases align to TRBD2. V shed 3 bases and J 4 bases; nucleotides not matched to a gene: 5. This CDR3 contains 16 residues. The germline CDR1 and CDR2 sequences are MNHNS and SASEGT.

CDR3 sequence: CASSQRTGSGGYGYTF. DNA of the CDR3: TGTGCCAGTAGTCAAAGGACAGGGAGTGGTGGCTATGGCTACACCTTC. This chain joins TRBV19 and TRBJ1-2; 8 bases match TRBD1. V trimming: 5 bases; J trimming: 4 bases; junction bases outside the gene matches: 12. The CDR3 extends over 16 amino acids. Germline V gene data show CDR1 as LNHDA and CDR2 as SQIVND (reference sequence).

The chain has TRBV10-2 and TRBJ1-6, with TRBD1 matching 7 bases. The CDR3 length is 14 residues. The germline V gene has CDR1 WSHSY and CDR2 SAAADI. J lost 8 bases, V lost 3 bases, and 4 bases had no gene match. DNA for the CDR3: TGCGCCAGCAGTGACGGACAGGAGGATTCACCCCTCCACTTT. Translation: CASSDGQEDSPLHF.

The chain has TRBV28 and TRBJ1-1; unclear D gene. Germline V gives CDR1 MDHEN, CDR2 SYDVKM. This CDR3 comprises 13 residues. Between the trimmed V and J ends, which lost 10 bases and 0 bases, there was a span of 12 bases. The CDR3 reads CAILDNLNTEAFF. The CDR3 nucleotides read TGTGCCATCTTAGACAATCTGAACACTGAAGCTTTCTTT.

The chain links TRBV29-1 to TRBJ2-3; D is perhaps TRBD1 (6 bases). Germline-derived CDR1 and CDR2 are SQVTM and ANQGSEA. The CDR3 consists of 11 residues. V was trimmed by 3 bases and J by 10 bases, leaving 11 bases between them. The CDR3 DNA follows: TGCAGCGTTGAGCAGGGGCGGTCGCAGTATTTT. Amino acid sequence: CSVEQGRSQYF.

The chain recombines TRBV27 with TRBJ2-1, with D perhaps matching TRBD2 (6 bases). The CDR3 length is 17 residues. Germline lookup yields CDR1 MNHEY and CDR2 SMNVEV (reference sequence). Trimming stripped 5 bases from V and 0 bases from J, with 17 bases between. DNA for the CDR3: TGTGCCAGCAGTCCTCTGGAGGGGCTTAGCTCCTACAATGAGCAGTTCTTC. Protein: CASSPLEGLSSYNEQFF.